In its sample, the clone carrying this T cell receptor beta chain was seen a few times. Its antigen is not known. This CDR3 comprises 11 residues. The germline V gene encodes CDR1 MDHEN and CDR2 SYDVKM. The V end was cut by 7 bases, the J end by 6 bases, with 8 bases between. These data come from a study of blood T cells in healthy people across ages. Next came a second PCR, run for about 6 to 11 cycles, which used a sample-barcoded 5' primer along with a J-beta primer mix. TCRdb reprocessed the 5' RACE reads via MiXCR and lists one record per CDR3 protein. The sample includes hundreds of thousands of distinct CDR3 sequences, 22% seen only once; the top ten take roughly a fifth. General study points: Percentage of naive T cells showed a strong correlation with TCR beta diversity.

This rearrangement joins TRBV28 to TRBJ2-3, with D uncertain. The sequence was collected from a man aged 65 to 79 in good health. The sequenced sample consisted of blood. The CDR3 region is CASNERDTQYF. The CDR3 DNA reads TGTGCCAGCAACGAGCGCGATACGCAGTATTTT.